The clone carrying this TCR beta chain was found many times. The data belong to a study of radiotherapy plus CTLA-4 blockade in lung cancer. Trimming removed 2 bases at V and 9 bases at J, with 23 bases between. Germline CDR1 SGHDN, CDR2 FVKESK. The CDR3 is 16 residues long. Data came from immunoSEQ multiplex PCR; TCRdb stores just in-frame clones and leaves some out. The sample has around 78,000 clones; 78% are singletons. This chain uses TRBV14 with TRBJ2-7; no clear D gene. This sequence was found in a human donor with non-small cell lung cancer who had a partial response to radiotherapy plus ipilimumab. Some clones in this sample may be carry-over from other donors' samples. Sequencing was performed on peripheral blood, taken from a patient treated with radiotherapy plus ipilimumab. Written as DNA, the CDR3 is TGTGCCAGCAGCCAACTCGAGGCGCGGTACACTACGGGGCAGTACTTC. It encodes CASSQLEARYTTGQYF.